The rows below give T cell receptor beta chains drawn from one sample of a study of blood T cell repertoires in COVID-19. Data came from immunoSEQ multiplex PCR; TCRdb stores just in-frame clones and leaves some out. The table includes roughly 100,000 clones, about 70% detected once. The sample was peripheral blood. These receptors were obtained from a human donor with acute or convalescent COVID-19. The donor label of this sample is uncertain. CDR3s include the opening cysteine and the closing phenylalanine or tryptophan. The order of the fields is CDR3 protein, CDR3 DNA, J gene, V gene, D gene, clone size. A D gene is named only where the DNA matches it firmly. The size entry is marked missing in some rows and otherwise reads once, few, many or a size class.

CDR3aa: CASSEPGYGYTF
CDR3nt: TGTGCCAGCAGCGAACCAGGGTACGGCTACACCTTC
j_gene: TRBJ1-2
v_gene: TRBV3-1/TRBV3-2
d_gene: NA
abundance: few

CDR3aa: CASSLEGGTSNEQFF
CDR3nt: TGTGCCAGCAGCTTGGAGGGGGGGACCTCCAATGAGCAGTTCTTC
j_gene: TRBJ2-1
v_gene: TRBV11-3
d_gene: NA
abundance: NA

CDR3aa: CASSQEAVMNTEAFF
CDR3nt: TGTGCCAGCAGCCAAGAGGCAGTCATGAACACTGAAGCTTTCTTT
j_gene: TRBJ1-1
v_gene: TRBV4-2
d_gene: NA
abundance: NA

CDR3aa: CASSYRGASSTDTQYF
CDR3nt: TGTGCCAGCAGTTACCGGGGGGCATCTAGCACAGATACGCAGTATTTT
j_gene: TRBJ2-3
v_gene: TRBV6-5
d_gene: NA
abundance: NA

CDR3aa: CASSSGGLLNTEAFF
CDR3nt: TGTGCCAGCAGCTCGGGGGGACTCCTGAACACTGAAGCTTTCTTT
j_gene: TRBJ1-1
v_gene: TRBV7-3
d_gene: NA
abundance: NA

CDR3aa: CASSGTANYGYTF
CDR3nt: TGTGCCAGCTCCGGGACAGCAAACTATGGCTACACCTTC
j_gene: TRBJ1-2
v_gene: TRBV18
d_gene: TRBD1
abundance: NA

CDR3aa: CASSDGGVRTEAFF
CDR3nt: TGTGCCAGCAGTGATGGCGGGGTACGGACTGAAGCTTTCTTT
j_gene: TRBJ1-1
v_gene: TRBV2
d_gene: NA
abundance: NA

CDR3aa: CAISAGMGTDTQYF
CDR3nt: TGCGCCATCTCGGCAGGGATGGGCACAGATACGCAGTATTTT
j_gene: TRBJ2-3
v_gene: TRBV5-1
d_gene: NA
abundance: NA

CDR3aa: CAWSERGGQPQHF
CDR3nt: TGTGCCTGGAGTGAAAGGGGTGGACAGCCCCAGCATTTT
j_gene: TRBJ1-5
v_gene: TRBV30
d_gene: NA
abundance: NA

CDR3aa: CASSDLPSSGGSYNEQFF
CDR3nt: TGTGCCAGCAGTGACTTGCCTTCTAGCGGGGGATCCTACAATGAGCAGTTCTTC
j_gene: TRBJ2-1
v_gene: TRBV6-4
d_gene: TRBD2
abundance: NA

CDR3aa: CASSFPGRYGYTF
CDR3nt: TGTGCCAGCAGCTTTCCAGGTCGCTATGGCTACACCTTC
j_gene: TRBJ1-2
v_gene: TRBV5-6
d_gene: NA
abundance: many

CDR3aa: CASSDRGVPGGTEAFF
CDR3nt: TGTGCCAGCAGCGACAGGGGAGTTCCGGGTGGGACTGAAGCTTTCTTT
j_gene: TRBJ1-1
v_gene: TRBV25-1
d_gene: TRBD1
abundance: NA

CDR3aa: CASIGGDRGRYSNQPQHF
CDR3nt: TGCGCCAGCATAGGGGGGGACAGGGGACGATATAGCAATCAGCCCCAGCATTTT
j_gene: TRBJ1-5
v_gene: TRBV5-1
d_gene: TRBD1
abundance: NA

CDR3aa: CATSERTSGIEGYGYTF
CDR3nt: TGTGCCACCAGTGAACGCACGTCCGGGATCGAGGGCTATGGCTACACCTTC
j_gene: TRBJ1-2
v_gene: TRBV24-1
d_gene: NA
abundance: once

CDR3aa: CASSLRGGGGAPREQYF
CDR3nt: TGTGCCAGCAGCCTCAGGGGAGGCGGGGGGGCACCACGTGAGCAGTACTTC
j_gene: TRBJ2-7
v_gene: TRBV4-2
d_gene: TRBD2
abundance: NA

CDR3aa: CASSWGLFGDSPLHF
CDR3nt: TGCGCCAGCAGCTGGGGGCTGTTTGGGGATTCACCCCTCCACTTT
j_gene: TRBJ1-6
v_gene: TRBV5-1
d_gene: NA
abundance: NA

CDR3aa: CASSPRFAPNYGYTF
CDR3nt: TGTGCCAGCAGTCCCCGGTTCGCCCCTAACTATGGCTACACCTTC
j_gene: TRBJ1-2
v_gene: TRBV28
d_gene: NA
abundance: many

CDR3aa: CASSLRGTEAFF
CDR3nt: TGTGCCAGCAGCCTCAGGGGAACTGAAGCTTTCTTT
j_gene: TRBJ1-1
v_gene: TRBV3-1/TRBV3-2
d_gene: NA
abundance: NA

CDR3aa: CASSEARTVLRLAKNIQYF
CDR3nt: TGTGCCAGCAGTGAAGCCCGGACAGTCCTTCGCCTAGCCAAAAACATTCAGTACTTC
j_gene: TRBJ2-4
v_gene: TRBV6-1
d_gene: NA
abundance: NA

CDR3aa: CASSVVAGGTDTQYF
CDR3nt: TGTGCCAGCAGCGTAGTGGCGGGGGGCACAGATACGCAGTATTTT
j_gene: TRBJ2-3
v_gene: TRBV9
d_gene: TRBD2
abundance: NA

CDR3aa: CASSEQGNQETQYF
CDR3nt: TGTGCCAGCAGCGAACAGGGAAACCAAGAGACCCAGTACTTC
j_gene: TRBJ2-5
v_gene: TRBV9
d_gene: NA
abundance: NA

CDR3aa: CASSQGARGGYYEQYF
CDR3nt: TGTGCCAGCAGCCAAGGCGCTCGCGGGGGCTACTACGAGCAGTACTTC
j_gene: TRBJ2-7
v_gene: TRBV14
d_gene: NA
abundance: many

CDR3aa: CASSQAGTGATNEKLFF
CDR3nt: TGTGCCAGCAGCCAAGCGGGGACTGGTGCAACTAATGAAAAACTGTTTTTT
j_gene: TRBJ1-4
v_gene: TRBV4-2
d_gene: NA
abundance: NA

CDR3aa: CAWSVLQETQYF
CDR3nt: TGTGCCTGGAGTGTACTCCAAGAGACCCAGTACTTC
j_gene: TRBJ2-5
v_gene: TRBV30
d_gene: NA
abundance: NA

CDR3aa: CASSFGLTNTEAFF
CDR3nt: TGTGCCAGCAGCTTTGGACTTACGAACACTGAAGCTTTCTTT
j_gene: TRBJ1-1
v_gene: TRBV7-8
d_gene: NA
abundance: NA

CDR3aa: CASSLVPPGSGPRDEQYF
CDR3nt: TGTGCCAGCAGCTTAGTACCTCCCGGTAGCGGGCCTCGGGACGAGCAGTACTTC
j_gene: TRBJ2-7
v_gene: TRBV7-2
d_gene: TRBD2
abundance: NA

CDR3aa: CASSAGGLRTEAFF
CDR3nt: TGCGCCAGCAGTGCAGGGGGACTGAGGACTGAAGCTTTCTTT
j_gene: TRBJ1-1
v_gene: TRBV5-1
d_gene: TRBD1
abundance: NA

CDR3aa: CASSTQGRGGYTF
CDR3nt: TGTGCCAGCAGTACACAGGGGAGAGGTGGCTACACCTTC
j_gene: TRBJ1-2
v_gene: TRBV28
d_gene: TRBD1
abundance: NA

CDR3aa: CASSQISGTEAFF
CDR3nt: TGTGCCAGCAGCCAAATTTCCGGCACTGAAGCTTTCTTT
j_gene: TRBJ1-1
v_gene: TRBV3-1/TRBV3-2
d_gene: NA
abundance: NA

CDR3aa: CAIWDRFNTEAFF
CDR3nt: TGTGCCATTTGGGACAGGTTTAACACTGAAGCTTTCTTT
j_gene: TRBJ1-1
v_gene: TRBV10-3
d_gene: TRBD1
abundance: many

CDR3aa: CASSLGLPDTQYF
CDR3nt: TGTGCCAGCAGTTTGGGCTTACCAGATACGCAGTATTTT
j_gene: TRBJ2-3
v_gene: TRBV12-3/TRBV12-4
d_gene: NA
abundance: NA

CDR3aa: CATKAGGSGAQHF
CDR3nt: TGTGCCACCAAAGCGGGGGGTTCGGGGGCCCAGCATTTT
j_gene: TRBJ1-5
v_gene: TRBV6-5
d_gene: NA
abundance: NA

CDR3aa: CASSLGQVALQYF
CDR3nt: TGTGCCAGCAGTTTAGGGCAGGTGGCCCTCCAGTACTTC
j_gene: TRBJ2-4
v_gene: TRBV12-3/TRBV12-4
d_gene: NA
abundance: NA

CDR3aa: CASSVGDTGRNTEAFF
CDR3nt: TGTGCCAGCAGCGTAGGGGATACAGGGCGGAACACTGAAGCTTTCTTT
j_gene: TRBJ1-1
v_gene: TRBV9
d_gene: NA
abundance: NA

CDR3aa: CASSRDRYNEQFF
CDR3nt: TGTGCCAGCAGCAGAGACAGGTACAATGAGCAGTTCTTC
j_gene: TRBJ2-1
v_gene: TRBV11-2
d_gene: NA
abundance: NA

CDR3aa: CASSSLPGQGDNQPQHF
CDR3nt: TGTGCCAGTAGTTCGTTACCGGGACAGGGGGACAATCAGCCCCAGCATTTT
j_gene: TRBJ1-5
v_gene: TRBV19
d_gene: TRBD1
abundance: NA

CDR3aa: CASSQEGPGGQPQHF
CDR3nt: TGTGCCAGCAGCCAAGAAGGCCCCGGAGGTCAGCCCCAGCATTTT
j_gene: TRBJ1-5
v_gene: TRBV4-2
d_gene: NA
abundance: NA

CDR3aa: CASPRTGLYNEQFF
CDR3nt: TGTGCCAGCCCCCGGACAGGGCTTTACAATGAGCAGTTCTTC
j_gene: TRBJ2-1
v_gene: TRBV28
d_gene: TRBD1
abundance: NA

CDR3aa: CASSPQDTRNSPLHF
CDR3nt: TGTGCCAGCAGTCCGCAGGACACGAGAAATTCACCCCTCCACTTT
j_gene: TRBJ1-6
v_gene: TRBV6-5
d_gene: NA
abundance: NA

CDR3aa: CASRQGRNIQYF
CDR3nt: TGCGCCAGCCGACAGGGGAGGAACATTCAGTACTTC
j_gene: TRBJ2-4
v_gene: TRBV10-2
d_gene: TRBD1
abundance: NA

CDR3aa: CASSLRRDSGANVLTF
CDR3nt: TGTGCCAGCAGCCTACGCAGGGATTCTGGGGCCAACGTCCTGACTTTC
j_gene: TRBJ2-6
v_gene: TRBV3-1/TRBV3-2
d_gene: NA
abundance: many

CDR3aa: CASSERGRGSYEQYF
CDR3nt: TGTGCCAGCAGTGAAAGGGGGCGGGGATCCTACGAGCAGTACTTC
j_gene: TRBJ2-7
v_gene: TRBV2
d_gene: NA
abundance: NA

CDR3aa: CASSQVEQGAGYGYTF
CDR3nt: TGTGCCAGCTCACAAGTTGAACAGGGGGCTGGCTATGGCTACACCTTC
j_gene: TRBJ1-2
v_gene: TRBV18
d_gene: TRBD1
abundance: NA

CDR3aa: CASSSGTGGHEQYF
CDR3nt: TGTGCCAGCTCCTCCGGGACAGGGGGTCACGAGCAGTACTTC
j_gene: TRBJ2-7
v_gene: TRBV18
d_gene: TRBD1
abundance: once

CDR3aa: CASSSVGQGVFGYTF
CDR3nt: TGTGCCAGCAGCTCTGTTGGACAGGGGGTATTTGGCTACACCTTC
j_gene: TRBJ1-2
v_gene: TRBV7-2
d_gene: TRBD1
abundance: once

CDR3aa: CASSFSRDSEGYTF
CDR3nt: TGTGCCAGCTCATTTTCCCGGGACAGTGAGGGCTACACCTTC
j_gene: TRBJ1-2
v_gene: TRBV18
d_gene: TRBD1
abundance: NA

CDR3aa: CASSQAPDTGELFF
CDR3nt: TGTGCCAGCAGCCAAGCTCCGGACACCGGGGAGCTGTTTTTT
j_gene: TRBJ2-2
v_gene: TRBV4-2
d_gene: NA
abundance: NA

CDR3aa: CASSRGITEAFF
CDR3nt: TGTGCCAGCAGCAGGGGCATCACTGAAGCTTTCTTT
j_gene: TRBJ1-1
v_gene: TRBV2
d_gene: NA
abundance: once

CDR3aa: CASSHGGQASYEQYF
CDR3nt: TGCGCCAGCAGCCACGGGGGACAGGCGTCCTACGAGCAGTACTTC
j_gene: TRBJ2-7
v_gene: TRBV5-1
d_gene: TRBD1
abundance: NA

CDR3aa: CASSAPYLSGGHNEQFF
CDR3nt: TGTGCCAGTAGTGCCCCTTACTTGAGCGGGGGTCACAATGAGCAGTTCTTC
j_gene: TRBJ2-1
v_gene: TRBV19
d_gene: TRBD2
abundance: NA

CDR3aa: CASSQGWGRESQETQYF
CDR3nt: TGTGCCAGCAGCCAAGGCTGGGGGAGGGAATCCCAAGAGACCCAGTACTTC
j_gene: TRBJ2-5
v_gene: TRBV3-1/TRBV3-2
d_gene: TRBD2
abundance: NA

CDR3aa: CASSLLAYTGELFF
CDR3nt: TGTGCCAGCAGCTTATTGGCATACACCGGGGAGCTGTTTTTT
j_gene: TRBJ2-2
v_gene: TRBV7-2
d_gene: NA
abundance: few

CDR3aa: CASRLGPGAYNEQFF
CDR3nt: TGTGCCAGCCGGTTAGGGCCAGGGGCCTACAATGAGCAGTTCTTC
j_gene: TRBJ2-1
v_gene: TRBV6-5
d_gene: NA
abundance: NA

CDR3aa: CASSSGGGTYNEQFF
CDR3nt: TGTGCCAGCAGCTCTGGCGGCGGAACCTACAATGAGCAGTTCTTC
j_gene: TRBJ2-1
v_gene: TRBV5-6
d_gene: NA
abundance: NA

CDR3aa: CASSSLVGANNQPQHF
CDR3nt: TGTGCCAGCAGTAGCTTAGTAGGGGCCAACAATCAGCCCCAGCATTTT
j_gene: TRBJ1-5
v_gene: TRBV28
d_gene: NA
abundance: NA

CDR3aa: CASSVQGAVNTGELFF
CDR3nt: TGTGCCAGCAGCGTACAGGGGGCCGTGAACACCGGGGAGCTGTTTTTT
j_gene: TRBJ2-2
v_gene: TRBV9
d_gene: TRBD1
abundance: NA

CDR3aa: CASSKFGGANTGELFF
CDR3nt: TGTGCCAGCAGCAAATTCGGCGGTGCGAACACCGGGGAGCTGTTTTTT
j_gene: TRBJ2-2
v_gene: TRBV11-2
d_gene: NA
abundance: NA

CDR3aa: CASSERTHTGELFF
CDR3nt: TGTGCCAGCAGTGAAAGGACTCACACCGGGGAGCTGTTTTTT
j_gene: TRBJ2-2
v_gene: TRBV6-4
d_gene: NA
abundance: NA

CDR3aa: CASSYSQGAGGYTF
CDR3nt: TGTGCCAGCAGTTACTCGCAGGGGGCCGGGGGCTACACCTTC
j_gene: TRBJ1-2
v_gene: TRBV6-5
d_gene: TRBD1
abundance: NA